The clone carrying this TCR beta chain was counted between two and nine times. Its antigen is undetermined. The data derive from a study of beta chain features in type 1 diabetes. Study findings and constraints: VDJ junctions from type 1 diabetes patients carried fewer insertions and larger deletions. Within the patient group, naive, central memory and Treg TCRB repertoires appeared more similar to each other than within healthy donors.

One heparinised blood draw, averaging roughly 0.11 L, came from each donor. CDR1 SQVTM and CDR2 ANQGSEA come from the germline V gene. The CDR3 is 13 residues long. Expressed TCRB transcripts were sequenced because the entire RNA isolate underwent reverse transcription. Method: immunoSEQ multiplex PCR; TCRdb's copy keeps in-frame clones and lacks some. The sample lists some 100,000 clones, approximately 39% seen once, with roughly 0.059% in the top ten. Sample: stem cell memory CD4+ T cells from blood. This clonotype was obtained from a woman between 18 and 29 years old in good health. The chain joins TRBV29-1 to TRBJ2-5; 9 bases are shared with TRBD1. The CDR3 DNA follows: TGCACCATCCTTGTACAGGGGGCTGGGACCCAGTACTTC. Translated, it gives CTILVQGAGTQYF.